Reported below is one T cell receptor (beta chain). The sample is drawn from a study of blood T cell repertoires in COVID-19. Germline V gene lookup returns CDR1 SGHVS and CDR2 FNYEAQ. The CDR3 sequence is 18 residues long. V was trimmed by 2 bases and J by 0 bases, leaving 17 bases between them. Method: immunoSEQ multiplex PCR; TCRdb's copy keeps in-frame clones and lacks some. This table holds roughly 250,000 clones, roughly 80% found once. Sequenced: peripheral blood. The chain is built from TRBV7-6 and TRBJ2-1; TRBD2 might be the D (6 bases). This sequence originates from a woman aged 55-69 years with active or convalescent COVID-19. Here the CDR3 reads CASSLYVGGTGSYNEQFF. The CDR3 DNA sequence: TGTGCCAGCAGCTTATACGTCGGAGGGACCGGCTCCTACAATGAGCAGTTCTTC.